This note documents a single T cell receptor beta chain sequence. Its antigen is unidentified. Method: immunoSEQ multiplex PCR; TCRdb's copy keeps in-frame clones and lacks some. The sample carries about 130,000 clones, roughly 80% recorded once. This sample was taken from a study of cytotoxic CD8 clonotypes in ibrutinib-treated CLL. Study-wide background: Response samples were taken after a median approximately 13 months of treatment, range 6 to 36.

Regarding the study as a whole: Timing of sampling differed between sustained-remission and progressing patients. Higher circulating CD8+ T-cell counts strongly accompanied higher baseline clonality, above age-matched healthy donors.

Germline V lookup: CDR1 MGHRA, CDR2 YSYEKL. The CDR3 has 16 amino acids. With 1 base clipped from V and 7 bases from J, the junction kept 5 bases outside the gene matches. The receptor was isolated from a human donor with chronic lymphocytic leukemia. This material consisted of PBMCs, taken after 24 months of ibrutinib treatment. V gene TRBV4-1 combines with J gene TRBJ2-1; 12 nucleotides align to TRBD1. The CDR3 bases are TGCGCCAGCAGCCAAGCCGGGACAGGGGGCTGGAATGAGCAGTTCTTC. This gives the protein CASSQAGTGGWNEQFF.